Listed here is a single T cell receptor (beta chain). Its recognized antigen is unknown. No base quality information exists; no much larger clone differs at one position. The data belong to a study of T cells in localized non-small cell lung cancer (dated by TCRdb to the early 2020s). Context from the whole study: Comparing tumors with uninvolved tumor-adjacent lungs, the study looked at the T cell repertoires of approximately 240 patients with early-stage NSCLC. A mean age of around 69 years was recorded for the NSCLC patients, of whom 129 were male and more than 85 were female. The cohort comprised 236 treatment-naïve NSCLC patients with resected, localized lung tumors. Results and caveats for the whole study, not just this receptor: The highest T cell clonality was observed in uninvolved tumor-adjacent lung, where clonality exceeded that of tumor, suggesting that antigenic responses were more focused in uninvolved tumor-adjacent lung. Multi-region tumor sequencing was not performed, so intratumor heterogeneity could not be excluded. Longer overall survival was associated with higher T cell density in blood, whereas shorter survival was associated with higher clonality in adjacent lung. Because the study design was exploratory, TCR variables were selected using unadjusted p-values without false-discovery rate correction. A median of around 57 of the top 100 tumor clones turned up in the paired uninvolved adjacent lung, and about 28 of those clones also ranked among the top 100 of that same adjacent lung.

At diagnosis, tumor, uninvolved tumor-adjacent lung and peripheral blood were collected and then preserved as a mix of FFPE and fresh-frozen material. For TCR repertoire profiling, the blood samples were analyzed as peripheral blood mononuclear cells. TCR beta CDR3 regions were sequenced from DNA using the immunoSEQ Assay. From the authors' description of their analysis: T cell density was computed as TCR beta template counts normalized to usable DNA estimated by amplifying housekeeping genes. Richness was estimated with the preseqR package, extrapolating to 400,000 templates for PBMC samples and 120,000 templates for tissue samples. Clonality was taken to be one minus Pielou's evenness. Tissue-enriched TCRs were identified by differential abundance testing using productive amino-acid clonotypes, minimum total count 5 and alpha 0.1. The Jaccard Index and the Morisita Overlap Index were used to measure how much the repertoires overlapped between compartments. GLIPH clustered TCR beta CDR3s with public tetramer-defined viral CDR3s; viral motifs required at least three viral sequences plus V-gene enrichment. Imported from immuneACCESS, the table was reduced by TCRdb to in-frame sequences with V and J called. These copies leave out some clones; in studies compared against another copy, an unresolved V gene accounts for under half, and the cause of the remainder is not known. From that table come the V and J calls and clone size; the DNA was used to work out D and trimming. The sample table shows 20,000 to 30,000 clones, and more than 85% are seen once. The ten largest make up more than 2.5% of the sample.

The CDR3 numbers 15 residues from cysteine through phenylalanine. Just the 45-base CDR3 DNA is kept, in frame starting at base 1. V was cut back by 6 bases and J by 0 bases, leaving a gap of 12 bases between them. The germline V gene supplies CDR1 MDHEN and CDR2 SYDVKM. This TCR was recovered from a woman aged 40 to 75 with stage I lung adenocarcinoma. The rearranged chain carries TRBV28 and TRBJ1-3, with the D gene call left open. Material: peripheral blood, obtained before any cancer treatment. The DNA sequence is as follows: TGTGCCAGCAGCCGGTGGGCCTCCTCTGGAAACACCATATATTTT. The resulting protein is CASSRWASSGNTIYF.